Included here is one T cell receptor (beta chain) sequence, with context. The antigen remains unidentified. Assay: immunoSEQ multiplex PCR; the TCRdb copy retains only in-frame clones and omits some. The sample contains roughly 70,000 clones, around 90% of which appear only once. This sample is drawn from a study of OX40 agonist ivuxolimab in advanced cancers. Study-level background: Treatment of patients was with ivuxolimab, an agonistic anti-OX40 (CD134) antibody. Patients were dosed intravenously with ivuxolimab at 0.01 to 10 mg/kg every 2 weeks. Whole-study findings and limits: The study did not work out the antigen specificity of the expanded peripheral T cells.

The V end lost 4 bases, the J end lost 2 bases, and 18 bases lay between the germline ends. The CDR3 is 18 residues long. CDR1 is MGHRA and CDR2 is YSYEKL in the germline V gene. Enrollment shut out patients with autoimmune disease history or systemic immunosuppression. This material consisted of CD4+ or CD8+ T cells sorted from blood, taken in a trial of the OX40 agonist ivuxolimab. This clonotype originated in an adult with an advanced solid tumor such as melanoma, head and neck, liver or kidney cancer. This chain links TRBV4-1 with TRBJ2-6, with D perhaps TRBD1 or TRBD2 (6 bases each). The CDR3 reads CASSLVGGLEAGANVLTF. CDR3 sequence (DNA): TGCGCCAGCAGCCTGGTCGGGGGCCTCGAGGCTGGGGCCAACGTCCTGACTTTC.